This T cell receptor (beta chain) was recorded in a study of OX40 agonist ivuxolimab in advanced cancers. Across the whole study: Every 2 weeks, patients got intravenous ivuxolimab at one of six dose levels (0.01-10 mg/kg). Enrolled patients in dose escalation had cancers that were hepatocellular carcinoma, melanoma, renal cell or head and neck cancer.

Overall study findings and caveats: Some of the nonresponding patients also showed low levels of normalized T-cell clonal expansion. Relative to CD4+ cells, CD8+ T cells on average had more expanded clones.

On this clone: Its specificity is unknown.

V was cut by 0 bases and J by 8 bases, with 10 bases left in between. The CDR3 loop spans 13 amino acids. CDR1 and CDR2 (germline): MNHEY, SMNVEV (reference sequence). Clones were read by immunoSEQ multiplex PCR, and TCRdb kept only the in-frame ones, dropping some. The sample has under 55,000 clones, roughly 91% seen once. The TCR sequence derives from an adult with an advanced solid tumor such as melanoma, head and neck, liver or kidney cancer. The rearrangement joins TRBV27 to TRBJ1-2; D not resolved. This specimen was CD4+ or CD8+ T cells sorted from blood, taken in a trial of the OX40 agonist ivuxolimab. The CDR3, as DNA: TGTGCCAGCAGTTTATCCGGGATGGAAGGCTACACCTTC. Protein sequence: CASSLSGMEGYTF.